The 23 T cell receptor beta chains below all came from one sample that was sequenced in a study of blood T cells in healthy people across ages. A second PCR, run for about 6 to 12 cycles, used a sample-barcoded 5' primer plus a J-beta primer mix. TCRdb reanalysed the 5' RACE reads using MiXCR and keeps one entry per CDR3 protein. Of about 1.1 million distinct CDR3 sequences listed, under 40% are singletons. What was sequenced was blood. The receptors were gathered from a man younger than 30 in good health.

The chain links TRBV20-1 to TRBJ1-1; 7 nucleotides align to TRBD1. V lost 7 bases, J lost 1 base, and 9 bases stayed unmatched. Per germline, CDR1 DFQATT and CDR2 SNEGSKA (reference sequence). This CDR3 region has 14 residues. CDR3 in amino acids: CSVSATGKNTEAFF. The CDR3 region has the DNA TGCAGTGTTTCCGCGACAGGGAAGAACACTGAAGCTTTCTTT.

V gene TRBV30 combines with J gene TRBJ1-2; no firm D call. Trimming pared 0 bases from V and 8 bases from J, leaving 13 bases between. Germline CDR1 GTSNPN, CDR2 SVGIG (reference sequence). The CDR3 has 13 residues. CDR3 protein: CAWSVLQAAGYTF. The CDR3 bases are TGTGCCTGGAGTGTACTTCAGGCGGCCGGCTACACCTTC.

The rearrangement links TRBV6-5 to TRBJ2-3; no clear D. V lost 3 bases, J lost 3 bases, and 7 bases lay in between. Germline loops: CDR1 MNHEY, CDR2 SVGAGI. The CDR3 spans 13 residues. In DNA form, the CDR3 reads TGTGCCAGCAGTTATGGGCAGACAGATACGCAGTATTTT. The encoded protein is CASSYGQTDTQYF.

This clonotype appeared a few times. This sequence joins TRBV19 and TRBJ1-2; D call uncertain. V was shortened by 4 bases and J by 2 bases, with 11 bases between the two germline ends. CDR1 and CDR2 (germline): LNHDA, SQIVND (reference sequence). The CDR3 covers 14 residues. The CDR3 sequence: CASSTSTDNYGYTF. The CDR3 region has the DNA TGTGCCAGTAGTACGTCGACGGACAACTATGGCTACACCTTC.

This clonotype was detected a few times. The CDR3 here is CSAMGHLYNEQFF. The CDR3 DNA is TGCAGTGCTATGGGACATCTCTACAATGAGCAGTTCTTC. This sequence joins TRBV20-1 and TRBJ2-1, with a tentative D call TRBD1 (6 bases). This CDR3 is built from 13 residues. Trimming took 4 bases from V and 3 from J, leaving 10 bases between them. Looked up from germline, CDR1 is DFQATT and CDR2 is SNEGSKA (reference sequence).

This clonotype has a count of ten or more. This chain connects TRBV11-2 to TRBJ2-7; 8 bases fit TRBD1. This CDR3 is built from 13 residues. Germline CDR1 and CDR2: SGHAT and FQNNGV. With 3 bases clipped from V and 4 bases from J, the junction kept 2 bases outside the gene matches. The CDR3 reads CASSLDRAYEQYF. Here the CDR3 DNA reads TGTGCCAGCAGCTTGGACAGGGCTTACGAGCAGTACTTC.

The V call is TRBV20-1, the J call TRBJ2-5, with 11 nucleotides matching TRBD2. J gave up 4 bases and V 8 bases, and 6 bases lay outside the gene matches. This CDR3 contains 13 residues. Germline V gene sequence: CDR1 DFQATT, CDR2 SNEGSKA (reference sequence). This chain's CDR3 is CSPTSGEGETQYF. CDR3 DNA sequence: TGCAGTCCGACTAGCGGGGAGGGAGAGACCCAGTACTTC.

This clonotype was observed a handful of times. This chain connects TRBV6-1 to TRBJ1-2; tentative D call: TRBD1 (5 bases). This CDR3 spans 15 amino acids. Trimming removed 6 bases at V and 7 bases at J, with 21 bases between. Germline loops: CDR1 MNHNS, CDR2 SASEGT. This chain's CDR3 is CASRTAHTATGGYTF. Written as DNA, the CDR3 is TGTGCCAGCAGGACAGCACATACAGCGACGGGTGGCTACACCTTC.

The chain uses TRBV6-2 or TRBV6-3 and TRBJ1-1; 7 bases are shared with TRBD1. Germline trimming cut 5 bases from V and 4 bases from J; bases unmatched to any gene: 4. The CDR3 length is 13 residues. Per the germline V gene, CDR1 is MNHEY and CDR2 is SVGEGT. CDR3 coding DNA: TGTGCCAGCAGTATCAAGGGGGCCACTGAAGCTTTCTTT. Protein: CASSIKGATEAFF.

A few counts support this clonotype. The gene calls are TRBV6-2 or TRBV6-3 and TRBJ2-1; 15 bases line up with TRBD2. V lost 4 bases to trimming and J lost 3 bases; unmatched junction nucleotides: 7. Germline values: CDR1 MNHEY, CDR2 SVGEGT. The CDR3 extends over 18 amino acids. For the CDR3, the DNA is TGTGCCAGCAGTTCGGTGGGACTAGCGGGGGGACTCTACAATGAGCAGTTCTTC. As protein: CASSSVGLAGGLYNEQFF.

V gene TRBV4-3 combines with J gene TRBJ2-5; no reliable D call. CDR3 length: 14 amino acids. Germline V gene sequence: CDR1 LGHNA, CDR2 YSLEER. The germline V and J ends were trimmed by 4 bases and 5 bases, with 14 bases remaining between them. CDR3 in DNA: TGCGCCAGCAGCCGGCAGACACGAGCGGAGACCCAGTACTTC. This sequence encodes CASSRQTRAETQYF.

This clonotype was seen a handful of times. The rearrangement uses TRBV4-1 and TRBJ1-5; TRBD1 agrees at 8 bases. The CDR3 spans 17 residues. CDR1 and CDR2 from the germline V gene are MGHRA and YSYEKL. V gave up 1 base and J gave up 7 bases; unmatched junction bases: 12. The chain's CDR3 is CASSQAFQGATNQPQHF. The DNA for the CDR3 is TGCGCCAGCAGCCAAGCTTTCCAGGGGGCGACTAACCAGCCCCAGCATTTT.

This sequence joins TRBV4-2 and TRBJ1-1, with 8 bases that match TRBD1. CDR1 is LGHNA, CDR2 YNFKEQ, per germline. Trimming cost V 3 bases and J 1 base; bases outside gene matches: 4. CDR3 length: 15 residues. CDR3 sequence reads: CASSHSGQGNTEAFF. The DNA of the CDR3 is TGTGCCAGCAGCCATAGCGGACAGGGGAACACTGAAGCTTTCTTT.

This chain uses TRBV12-3 or TRBV12-4 with TRBJ1-6; D is unclear. This CDR3 is 13 amino acids long. V lost 6 bases and J lost 8, with 11 bases in between. This CDR3 reads CASRLTEDSPLHF. The CDR3 nucleotides are TGTGCCAGCAGGTTAACAGAGGATTCACCCCTCCACTTT.

V gene TRBV6-1 combines with J gene TRBJ2-5; D might be TRBD1 or TRBD2, each matching 5 bases. There are 17 residues in the CDR3. Germline V CDR1 and CDR2: MNHNS, SASEGT. The germline V and J ends were trimmed by 5 bases and 11 bases, with 30 bases remaining between them. CDR3 residues: CASSTRDGTILHNEQYF. The DNA for the CDR3 is TGTGCCAGCAGTACCCGGGACGGAACTATACTCCACAATGAGCAGTACTTC.

This clonotype has just a few counts. The chain couples TRBV5-1 to TRBJ2-5; TRBD1 agrees at 9 bases. The CDR3 has 16 residues. Germline lookup yields CDR1 SGHRS and CDR2 YFSETQ. With V trimmed by 4 bases and J by 2 bases, 9 bases remained unmatched. The CDR3 sequence: CASSLGTGHRQETQYF. CDR3 bases: TGCGCCAGCAGCCTAGGGACAGGGCATAGGCAAGAGACCCAGTACTTC.

This clonotype was observed once. The CDR3 DNA follows: TGCGCCAGCACTCGCGCGACAGGTACCACCGGGGAGCTGTTTTTT. It specifies CASTRATGTTGELFF. The rearrangement uses TRBV5-1 and TRBJ2-2; TRBD1 might be the D (6 bases). The CDR3 consists of 15 residues. The germline V and J ends were trimmed by 6 bases and 4 bases, with 16 bases remaining between them. Germline CDR1 and CDR2: SGHRS and YFSETQ.

This clonotype is a singleton in its sample. The rearrangement uses TRBV28 and TRBJ2-5; D uncertain. From germline, CDR1 is MDHEN and CDR2 SYDVKM. The CDR3 has 20 residues. Deletions cut 4 bases from V and 0 bases from J, with 27 bases between. The CDR3 DNA is TGTGCCAGCAGTTCCTCTATATCCCCCTCACGGACCACGTACCAAGAGACCCAGTACTTC. Translated: CASSSSISPSRTTYQETQYF. The whole variable domain, remainder taken from reference TRBV28 and TRBJ2-5, is DVKVTQSSRYLVKRTGEKVFLECVQDMDHENMFWYRQDPGLGLRLIYFSYDVKMKEKGDIPEGYSVSREKKERFSLILESASTNQTSMYLCASSSSISPSRTTYQETQYFGPGTRLLVL.

The chain carries TRBV7-9 and TRBJ1-2, with D uncertain. The germline gives CDR1 SEHNR, CDR2 FQNEAQ (reference sequence). This CDR3 is 15 amino acids long. The V end lost 0 bases, the J end lost 2 bases, and 10 bases lay between the germline ends. The CDR3 loop is CASSLASGMNYGYTF. The CDR3 DNA is TGTGCCAGCAGCTTAGCTTCAGGAATGAACTATGGCTACACCTTC.

The chain employs TRBV28 and TRBJ1-5; D not resolved. Germline V gene data show CDR1 as MDHEN and CDR2 as SYDVKM. The CDR3 spans 13 residues. The V end was cut by 7 bases, the J end by 6 bases, with 13 bases between. The CDR3 bases are TGTGCCAGCATCGAGAGCTGGGTTCAGCCCCAGCATTTT. Its protein is CASIESWVQPQHF.

At least ten counts were recorded for this clonotype. CDR3 in DNA: TGCGCCAGCAGCCTCGGACAGGGCGGGGATACGCAGTATTTT. Its protein product is CASSLGQGGDTQYF. The V call is TRBV5-1, the J call TRBJ2-3; 8 bases map to TRBD1. The CDR3 is made up of 14 amino acids. CDR1 and CDR2 from the germline V gene are SGHRS and YFSETQ. V trimming: 4 bases; J trimming: 6 bases; junction bases outside the gene matches: 7.

This clonotype was counted a few times. The gene calls are TRBV7-9 and TRBJ1-4; TRBD1 matches at 7 bases. V shed 6 bases, J shed 6 bases, and the junction held 7 bases outside the gene matches. The CDR3 covers 14 residues. Germline loops: CDR1 SEHNR, CDR2 FQNEAQ (reference sequence). The CDR3 protein is CASSSVGTDEKLFF. The CDR3 nucleotides are TGTGCCAGCAGTTCAGTGGGGACAGATGAAAAACTGTTTTTT.

On this clonotype itself: Germline is not matched at one junction end, which may reflect a read error. V is TRBV10-3 and J is TRBJ1-1; 9 nucleotides agree with TRBD1. CDR1 is ENHRY and CDR2 is SYGVKD in the germline V gene. The CDR3 has 14 amino acids. DNA of the CDR3: TGTGCCATCAGTACAGGGGGCGTGGACACTGATGCTTTCTTT. This gives the protein CAISTGGVDTDAFF.